This is a list of T cell receptor beta chains from one sample in a study of ipilimumab plus nivolumab after autologous stem cell transplantation. Some clones are missing from TCRdb's copy, which holds only in-frame ones; the method was immunoSEQ multiplex PCR. Of roughly 45,000 clones in the sample, 70% to 90% were seen once. The specimen comprised PBMCs, sampled in a trial of ipilimumab plus nivolumab as post-transplant consolidation. The receptor set was obtained from a male donor with multiple myeloma. Both conserved end residues are part of each CDR3.

V gene	J gene	CDR3 protein
TRBV6-5	TRBJ2-1	CASSRTRVNNEQFF
TRBV28	TRBJ2-1	CASSLLSSAPSSYNEQFF
TRBV7-9	TRBJ1-5	CASSLGRSSNQPQHF
TRBV5-5	TRBJ1-1	CASSLYTGTGRTEAFF
TRBV5-8	TRBJ1-5	CASGVTGGGNQPQHF
TRBV19	TRBJ2-2	CASRDLPTLTGELFF
TRBV10-1	TRBJ2-1	CASSVLAGRYDEQFF
TRBV4-3	TRBJ1-1	CASSQAQGTALNTEAFF
TRBV10-3	TRBJ2-5	CAISELEASKETQYF
TRBV7-2	TRBJ2-4	CASSLYNIQYF
TRBV7-2	TRBJ1-2	CASSPSPHEIYTF
TRBV7-2	TRBJ2-7	CASSFGGILSYEQYF
TRBV19	TRBJ1-5	CASSTPTGTVPYSNQPQHF